This T cell receptor (beta chain) was found in a study of siplizumab effects on memory and regulatory T cells. Whole-study results and caveats: Siplizumab significantly reduced alloreactive sequences traceable to unstimulated CD4+ memory cells.

Points on this clone: The antigen is unknown.

The protocol was immunoSEQ multiplex PCR, while the TCRdb copy is restricted to in-frame clones and leaves out a portion. The repertoire holds approximately 100,000 clones, about 93% seen once, with around 0.15% in the top ten. CDR3 length: 17 residues. CDR1 and CDR2 (germline): SGHRS, YFSETQ. The V end was cut by 4 bases, the J end by 1 base, with 18 bases between. The specimen sequenced was non-Treg CD4+ T cells sorted from blood. The clonotype originates from a human donor in good health. The chain has TRBV5-1 and TRBJ2-1; D might be TRBD2 (7 bases). CDR3 DNA: TGCGCCAGCAGCCCGGGCGGGGCGGGGGCATCCTACAATGAGCAGTTCTTC. It yields the protein CASSPGGAGASYNEQFF. Together with reference TRBV5-1 and TRBJ2-1, the CDR3 gives the full variable domain: KAGVTQTPRYLIKTRGQQVTLSCSPISGHRSVSWYQQTPGQGLQFLFEYFSETQRNKGNFPGRFSGRQFSNSRSEMNVSTLELGDSALYLCASSPGGAGASYNEQFFGPGTRLTVL.